The 20 T cell receptor beta chains in this list originate from one sample, sequenced in a study of blood T cells in healthy people across ages. Alongside a J-beta primer mix, a sample-barcoded 5' primer served in a second PCR lasting roughly 6 to 11 cycles. Via MiXCR, TCRdb re-called the 5' RACE reads, giving one row per CDR3 protein. The repertoire consists of approximately 700,000 distinct CDR3 sequences, with around 32% occurring once and the leading ten covering approximately 15%. Material: blood. These receptor sequences come from a woman older than 75 in good health.

This clonotype was seen more than once but under ten times. This chain links TRBV30 with TRBJ2-4; D is perhaps TRBD1 (6 bases). The germline CDR1 and CDR2 sequences are GTSNPN and SVGIG (reference sequence). Trimming took 3 bases from V and 6 from J, leaving 12 bases between them. The CDR3 contains 13 residues. CDR3 region: CAWRRDTRNIQYF. CDR3 DNA sequence: TGTGCCTGGAGGAGGGACACAAGAAACATTCAGTACTTC.

This clonotype was seen more than once but under ten times. This rearrangement joins TRBV5-1 to TRBJ1-1; the D gene is possibly TRBD1 (5 bases). Per the germline V gene, CDR1 is SGHRS and CDR2 is YFSETQ. Trimming shortened V by 1 base and J by 4 bases, and 14 bases separated the two germline ends. The CDR3 consists of 15 residues. CDR3 protein: CASSLLSREGTEAFF. The CDR3 nucleotides are TGCGCCAGCAGCTTGTTGTCCAGGGAGGGCACTGAAGCTTTCTTT. The variable domain in full, with the rest retrieved from reference TRBV5-1 and TRBJ1-1, is KAGVTQTPRYLIKTRGQQVTLSCSPISGHRSVSWYQQTPGQGLQFLFEYFSETQRNKGNFPGRFSGRQFSNSRSEMNVSTLELGDSALYLCASSLLSREGTEAFFGQGTRLTVV.

Notes on this clonotype: This may come from a read error, since a much larger clone is one base off. This rearrangement joins TRBV7-2 to TRBJ2-4, with D possibly TRBD1 on 6 matching bases. Matching the DNA end better, TRBJ2-7 makes the J call doubtful. The CDR3 length is 15 residues. The germline V gene has CDR1 SGHTA and CDR2 FQGNSA. The DNA for the CDR3 is TGTACCAGCAGTTTTACAGGGACCATACCCTACGAGCAGTACTTC. Translation: CTSSFTGTIPYEQYF.

The chain is built from TRBV10-2 and TRBJ2-2; 8 nucleotides agree with TRBD2. Germline V gene lookup returns CDR1 WSHSY and CDR2 SAAADI. The CDR3 sequence is 15 residues long. The trim removed 1 base at V and 11 bases at J, leaving 9 bases unmatched. DNA for the CDR3: TGCGCCAGCAGTGAGTTGGCGGGGGGCCTTATTGAGCTGTTTTTT. Its translation: CASSELAGGLIELFF.

This clonotype has ten or more counts. The V call is TRBV3-1, the J call TRBJ1-1; 8 bases map to TRBD1. Trimming took 0 bases from V and 12 from J; bases not matched to a gene: 6. Per germline, CDR1 LGHDT and CDR2 YNNKEL (reference sequence). The CDR3 spans 13 residues. CDR3 DNA: TGTGCCAGCAGCCAAGAGAGGGACAGGCCGCCTTTCTTT. Amino acid sequence: CASSQERDRPPFF.

This clonotype was counted ten times or more. The gene calls are TRBV7-2 and TRBJ2-3; 10 bases match TRBD2. This CDR3 contains 14 residues. Unmatched junction bases numbered 4, after V lost 4 bases and J lost 6 bases. Germline values: CDR1 SGHTA, CDR2 FQGNSA. The CDR3 sequence: CASSYQAGGDTQYF. Here the CDR3 DNA reads TGTGCCAGCAGCTACCAAGCGGGGGGGGATACGCAGTATTTT. The full variable domain, rest sourced from reference TRBV7-2 and TRBJ2-3, is GAGVSQSPSNKVTEKGKDVELRCDPISGHTALYWYRQSLGQGLEFLIYFQGNSAPDKSGLPSDRFSAERTGGSVSTLTIQRTQQEDSAVYLCASSYQAGGDTQYFGPGTRLTVL.

This clonotype was found many times. This chain uses TRBV4-2 with TRBJ2-7, with 9 positions matching TRBD1. The CDR3 is 16 residues long. Unmatched junction bases numbered 8, after V lost 0 bases and J lost 5 bases. Germline V lookup: CDR1 LGHNA, CDR2 YNFKEQ. CDR3 nucleotide sequence: TGTGCCAGCAGCCAAGATCTCACAGGGGGCAAGAACGAGCAGTACTTC. Protein product: CASSQDLTGGKNEQYF.

Ten or more counts support this clonotype. The chain recombines TRBV20-1 with TRBJ1-5; the D gene is possibly TRBD1 (5 bases). V was pared by 0 bases and J by 3 bases, with 15 bases between. This CDR3 spans 16 amino acids. Germline lookup yields CDR1 DFQATT and CDR2 SNEGSKA (reference sequence). The CDR3 nucleotides are TGCAGTGCTAGAGATGATAAGGGGTTGAACAATCAGCCCCAGCATTTT. This codes for CSARDDKGLNNQPQHF.

This clonotype was detected a few times. One end of the junction does not line up with germline, which may come from a read error. The rearrangement uses TRBV12-3 or TRBV12-4 and TRBJ2-3, with a weak D call TRBD2 (6 bases). This CDR3 contains 14 residues. In nucleotides, the CDR3 is TGTGCCAGCAGTTTAGTAGCTAGCGCAGATACGCAATATTTT. Translation gives CASSLVASADTQYF.

The genes are TRBV5-1 and TRBJ2-7, with TRBD1 identical over 8 bases. Germline V gives CDR1 SGHRS, CDR2 YFSETQ. The CDR3 runs to 16 residues. V lost 4 bases, J lost 6 bases, and 15 bases stayed unmatched. In DNA, the CDR3 is TGCGCCAGCAGCCTACCCCGGTCGGGACAGGAGGCCGAGCAGTACTTC. Translation gives CASSLPRSGQEAEQYF. Complete variable domain (other parts from reference TRBV5-1 and TRBJ2-7): KAGVTQTPRYLIKTRGQQVTLSCSPISGHRSVSWYQQTPGQGLQFLFEYFSETQRNKGNFPGRFSGRQFSNSRSEMNVSTLELGDSALYLCASSLPRSGQEAEQYFGPGTRLTVT.

This clonotype was found many times. This chain connects TRBV12-5 to TRBJ2-5; D remains ambiguous. The CDR3 has 11 residues. The germline V gene has CDR1 LGHNT and CDR2 FRNRAP. V lost 6 bases to trimming and J lost 9 bases, with 11 bases between them. Written as DNA, the CDR3 is TGTGCTAGTGGCTCGACTCGGGCCCAGTACTTC. Residues: CASGSTRAQYF.

As for this clonotype: A read error may explain this, as a much larger clone is one base away. This chain links TRBV19 with TRBJ2-7; TRBD1 agrees at 9 bases. Trimming removed 4 bases from V and 6 bases from J; junction bases left unmatched: 16. The CDR3 loop spans 17 amino acids. CDR1 and CDR2 from the germline V gene are LNHDA and SQIVND (reference sequence). CDR3 residues: CASSRNSGQGIPCEQYF. The CDR3 DNA reads as TGTGCCAGTAGTAGGAATTCGGGACAGGGAATACCCTGCGAGCAGTACTTC.

The chain joins TRBV10-3 to TRBJ2-4; 7 bases align to TRBD2. Per germline, CDR1 ENHRY and CDR2 SYGVKD. The CDR3 has 17 amino acids. V was pared by 7 bases and J by 0 bases, with 12 bases of the junction left unmatched. This CDR3 reads CAIIGVRLAVAKNIQYF. The CDR3 DNA follows: TGTGCCATCATTGGTGTACGACTAGCTGTAGCCAAAAACATTCAGTACTTC.

The CDR3 bases are TGTGCCAGCAGCCAAGCACAGCGGGAGACCACAGATACGCAGTATTTT. This encodes CASSQAQRETTDTQYF. The V and J genes are TRBV4-2 and TRBJ2-3, with TRBD2 identical over 8 bases. This CDR3 is built from 16 residues. Germline values: CDR1 LGHNA, CDR2 YNFKEQ. V gave up 1 base and J gave up 2 bases; unmatched junction bases: 5.

The sample holds a few counts of this clonotype. The chain uses TRBV19 and TRBJ2-6; D might be TRBD2 (6 bases). Germline loops: CDR1 LNHDA, CDR2 SQIVND (reference sequence). The CDR3 runs 13 residues. CDR3 DNA sequence: TGTGCTTCCTCGCGGGGTGGGGCCAACGTCCTGACTTTC. Protein product: CASSRGGANVLTF.

This clonotype has a count of ten or more. The chain combines TRBV4-2 with TRBJ2-1; 14 bases fit TRBD2. CDR1 LGHNA and CDR2 YNFKEQ come from the germline V gene. Germline trimming cut 4 bases from V and 0 bases from J; bases unmatched to any gene: 5. CDR3 length equals 18 residues. The CDR3 spells CASSPRLAGGPSYNEQFF. CDR3 DNA sequence: TGTGCCAGCAGCCCCCGACTAGCGGGGGGGCCCTCCTACAATGAGCAGTTCTTC.

V usage is TRBV4-3 and J usage is TRBJ1-6, with D unclear. Germline CDR1 is LGHNA and CDR2 is YSLEER. Between the trimmed V and J ends, which lost 0 bases and 9 bases, there was a span of 12 bases. The CDR3 covers 15 residues. The CDR3 spells CASSQDLHRSSPLHF. The CDR3 nucleotides are TGCGCCAGCAGCCAAGATCTACACAGAAGTTCACCCCTCCACTTT.

The chain uses TRBV29-1 and TRBJ2-3, with D tentatively TRBD2 (6 bases). V lost 4 bases to trimming and J lost 6 bases, with 20 bases between them. The CDR3 sequence is 15 residues long. Per the germline V gene, CDR1 is SQVTM and CDR2 is ANQGSEA. CDR3 protein: CSVVGSGHDGDTQYF. For the CDR3, the DNA is TGCAGCGTTGTGGGGAGCGGGCACGACGGGGATACGCAGTATTTT.

V and J are TRBV9 and TRBJ2-4; tentatively, D is TRBD2 (5 bases). The CDR3 extends over 14 amino acids. V lost 4 bases and J 1 base, leaving 9 bases between the germline ends. The germline gives CDR1 SGDLS, CDR2 YYNGEE. The CDR3 DNA reads TGTGCCAGCAGCCCCAGGACTGCCAAAAACATTCAGTACTTC. As protein: CASSPRTAKNIQYF.

This clonotype was counted at least ten times. The chain recombines TRBV28 with TRBJ2-1, with D perhaps TRBD2 (6 bases). CDR3 length: 14 residues. Germline V lookup: CDR1 MDHEN, CDR2 SYDVKM. Trimming took 2 bases from V and 6 from J, leaving 11 bases between them. DNA of the CDR3: TGTGCCAGCAGTTTAGGAGGGGTGCTCAATGAGCAGTTCTTC. Translating it yields CASSLGGVLNEQFF.